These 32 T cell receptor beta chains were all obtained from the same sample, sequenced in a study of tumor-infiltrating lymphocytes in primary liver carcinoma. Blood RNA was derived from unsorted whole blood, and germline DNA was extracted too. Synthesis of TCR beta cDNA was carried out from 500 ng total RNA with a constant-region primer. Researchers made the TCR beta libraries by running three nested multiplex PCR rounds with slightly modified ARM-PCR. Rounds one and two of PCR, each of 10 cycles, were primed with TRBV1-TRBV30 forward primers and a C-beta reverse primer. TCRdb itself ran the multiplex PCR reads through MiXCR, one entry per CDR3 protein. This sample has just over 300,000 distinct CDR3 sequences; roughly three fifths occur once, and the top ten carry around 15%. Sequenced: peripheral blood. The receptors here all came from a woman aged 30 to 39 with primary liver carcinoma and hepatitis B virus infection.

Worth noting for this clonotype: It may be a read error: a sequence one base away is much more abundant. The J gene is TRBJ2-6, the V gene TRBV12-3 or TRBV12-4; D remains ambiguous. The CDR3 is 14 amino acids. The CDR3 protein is CASNRNSGPNVLTF. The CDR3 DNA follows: TGTGCCAGCAACCGGAACTCTGGGCCCAACGTCCTGACTTTC.

In nucleotides, the CDR3 is TGTGCCAGCAGTCTAGACAGGGGGAAGTCCCAGCATTTT. Translated, it gives CASSLDRGKSQHF. This chain uses TRBV6-5 with TRBJ1-5; 9 bases agree with TRBD1. This CDR3 spans 13 amino acids. V gave up 5 bases and J gave up 11 bases; unmatched junction bases: 7. Germline assignment: CDR1 MNHEY and CDR2 SVGAGI.

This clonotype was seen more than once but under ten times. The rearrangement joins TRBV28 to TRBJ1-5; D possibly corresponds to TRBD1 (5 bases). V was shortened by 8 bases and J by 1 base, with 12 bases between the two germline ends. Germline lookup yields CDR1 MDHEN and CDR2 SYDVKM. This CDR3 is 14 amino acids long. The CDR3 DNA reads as TGTGCCAGCGGAAACAGGCTCAGCAATCAGCCCCAGCATTTT. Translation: CASGNRLSNQPQHF.

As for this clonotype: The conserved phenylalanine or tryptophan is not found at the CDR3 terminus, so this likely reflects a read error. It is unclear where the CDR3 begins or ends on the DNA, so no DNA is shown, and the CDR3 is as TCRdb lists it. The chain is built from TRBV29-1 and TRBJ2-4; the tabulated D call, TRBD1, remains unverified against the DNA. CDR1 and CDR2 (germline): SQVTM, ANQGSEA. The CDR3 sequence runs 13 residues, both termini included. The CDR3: CSVEGDSDGFQYI.

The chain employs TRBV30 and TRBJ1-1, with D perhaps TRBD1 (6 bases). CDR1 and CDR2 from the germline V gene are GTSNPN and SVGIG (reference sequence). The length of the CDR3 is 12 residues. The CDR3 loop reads CAFGTRRGEAFF. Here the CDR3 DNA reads TGTGCGTTTGGGACACGAAGGGGGGAAGCTTTCTTT. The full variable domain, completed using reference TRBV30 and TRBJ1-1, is SQTIHQWPATLVQPVGSPLSLECTVEGTSNPNLYWYRQAAGRGLQLLFYSVGIGQISSEVPQNLSASRPQDRQFILSSKKLLLSDSGFYLCAFGTRRGEAFFGQGTRLTVV.

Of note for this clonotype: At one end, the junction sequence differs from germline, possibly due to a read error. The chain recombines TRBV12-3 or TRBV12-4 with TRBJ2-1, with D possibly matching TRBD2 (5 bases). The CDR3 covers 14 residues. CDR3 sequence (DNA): TGTGCCAGCAGTTTCGAGCGGTTCTACAATGAGCAGTCCTTC. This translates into CASSFERFYNEQSF.

The CDR3 loop is CASSYSIAGQDSNQPQHF. CDR3 coding DNA: TGTGCCAGCAGTTACTCGATTGCGGGACAAGATAGCAATCAGCCCCAGCATTTT. The V gene is TRBV6-6, the J gene TRBJ1-5, with D maybe TRBD1 (6 bases). V was shortened by 0 bases and J by 0 bases, with 15 bases between the two germline ends. CDR3 length: 18 residues. The V gene's germline CDR1 is MNHNY and CDR2 SVGAGI (reference sequence).

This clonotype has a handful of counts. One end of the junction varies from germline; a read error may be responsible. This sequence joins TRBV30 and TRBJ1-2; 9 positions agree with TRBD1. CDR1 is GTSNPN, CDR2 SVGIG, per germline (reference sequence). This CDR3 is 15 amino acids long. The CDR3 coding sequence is TGTGCTTGGAGTGGATGGACAGGGGCAAACTATGGCTACACCTTC. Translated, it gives CAWSGWTGANYGYTF. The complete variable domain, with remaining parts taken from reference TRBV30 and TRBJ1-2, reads SQTIHQWPATLVQPVGSPLSLECTVEGTSNPNLYWYRQAAGRGLQLLFYSVGIGQISSEVPQNLSASRPQDRQFILSSKKLLLSDSGFYLCAWSGWTGANYGYTFGSGTRLTVV.

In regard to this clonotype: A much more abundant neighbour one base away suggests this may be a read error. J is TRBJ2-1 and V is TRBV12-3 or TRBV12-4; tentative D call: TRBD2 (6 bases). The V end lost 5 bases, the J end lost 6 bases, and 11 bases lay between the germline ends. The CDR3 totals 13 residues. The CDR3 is CASSKGLSNEQFF. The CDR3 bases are TGTGCCAGCAGTAAGGGACTGTCCAATGAGCAGTTCTTC.

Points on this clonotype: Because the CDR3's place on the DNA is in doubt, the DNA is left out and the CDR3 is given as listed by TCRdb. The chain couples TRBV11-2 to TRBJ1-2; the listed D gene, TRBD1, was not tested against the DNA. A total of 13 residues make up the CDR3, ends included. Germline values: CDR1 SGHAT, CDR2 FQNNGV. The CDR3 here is CASSLGGGYGCTF.

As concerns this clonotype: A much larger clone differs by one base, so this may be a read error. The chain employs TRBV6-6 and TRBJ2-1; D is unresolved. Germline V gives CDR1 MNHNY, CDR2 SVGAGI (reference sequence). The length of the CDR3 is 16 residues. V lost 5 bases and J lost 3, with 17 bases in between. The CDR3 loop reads CASSMRTVSYYNEQFF. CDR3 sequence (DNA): TGTGCCAGCAGTATGCGGACGGTGAGCTACTACAATGAGCAGTTCTTC.

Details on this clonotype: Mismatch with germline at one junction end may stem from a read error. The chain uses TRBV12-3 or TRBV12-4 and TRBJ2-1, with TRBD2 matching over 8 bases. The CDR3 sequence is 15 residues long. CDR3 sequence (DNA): TGTTCCAGCAGGATCGGACTAGCAACCTACAATGAGCGGTTCTTC. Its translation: CSSRIGLATYNERFF.

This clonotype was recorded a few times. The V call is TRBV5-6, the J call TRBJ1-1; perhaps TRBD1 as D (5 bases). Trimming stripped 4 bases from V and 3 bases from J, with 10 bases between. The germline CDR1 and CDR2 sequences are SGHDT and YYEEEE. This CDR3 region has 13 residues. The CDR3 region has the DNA TGTGCCAGCAGCCGAGCAGGGTACACTGAAGCTTTCTTT. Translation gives CASSRAGYTEAFF.

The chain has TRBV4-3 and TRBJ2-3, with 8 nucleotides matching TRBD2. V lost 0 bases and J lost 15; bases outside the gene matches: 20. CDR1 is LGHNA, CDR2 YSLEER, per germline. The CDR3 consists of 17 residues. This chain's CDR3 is CASSQDTSGLSTDTHYF. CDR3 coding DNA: TGCGCCAGCAGCCAAGATACTAGCGGCTTGAGCACAGATACACATTATTTT.

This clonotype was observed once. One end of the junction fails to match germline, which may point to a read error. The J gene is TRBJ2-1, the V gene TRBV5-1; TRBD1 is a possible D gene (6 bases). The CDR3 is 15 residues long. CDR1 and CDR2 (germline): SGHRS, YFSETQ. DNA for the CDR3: TGCGCCAACAGCTTGATCCAGGGGAAAGGCGGTGAGCAGTTCTTC. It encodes CANSLIQGKGGEQFF.

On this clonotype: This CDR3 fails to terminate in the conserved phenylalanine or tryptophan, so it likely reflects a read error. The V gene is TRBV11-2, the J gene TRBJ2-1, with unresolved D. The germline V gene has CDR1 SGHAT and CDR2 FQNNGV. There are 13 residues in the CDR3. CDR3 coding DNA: TGTGCCAGCAACTTAGGTTCTTTCAATGAGCAGTTCTCC. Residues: CASNLGSFNEQFS.

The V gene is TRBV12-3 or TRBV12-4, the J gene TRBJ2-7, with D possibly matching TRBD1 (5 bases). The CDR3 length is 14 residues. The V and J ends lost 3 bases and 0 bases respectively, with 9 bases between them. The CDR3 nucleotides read TGTGCCAGCAGTTTCGCAGGGCACTCCTACGAGCAGTACTTC. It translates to CASSFAGHSYEQYF.

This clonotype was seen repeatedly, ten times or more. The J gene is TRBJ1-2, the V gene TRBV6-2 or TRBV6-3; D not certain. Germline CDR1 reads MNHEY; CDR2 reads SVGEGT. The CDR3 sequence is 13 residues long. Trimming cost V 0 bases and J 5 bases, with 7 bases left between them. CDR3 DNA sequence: TGTGCCAGCAGTTACTCGACTGGGTATGGCTACACCTTC. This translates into CASSYSTGYGYTF.

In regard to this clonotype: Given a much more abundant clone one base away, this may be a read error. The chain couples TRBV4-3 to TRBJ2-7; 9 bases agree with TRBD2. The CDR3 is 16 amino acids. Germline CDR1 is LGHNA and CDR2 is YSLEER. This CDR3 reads CASNQDLSGRFYEQYF. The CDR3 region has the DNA TGCGCCAGCAACCAAGATCTTAGCGGGAGATTCTACGAGCAGTACTTC.

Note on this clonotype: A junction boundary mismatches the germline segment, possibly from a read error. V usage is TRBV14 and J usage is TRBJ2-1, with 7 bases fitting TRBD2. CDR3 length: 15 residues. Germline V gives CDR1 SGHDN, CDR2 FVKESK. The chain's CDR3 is CVSSLLRGSDNEQFF. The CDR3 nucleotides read TGTGTCAGCAGCCTTCTGCGCGGGAGTGACAATGAGCAGTTCTTC.

For the CDR3, the DNA is TGTGCCAGCAGTTTATTCGGTGCTAGCACAGATACGCAGTATTTT. This encodes CASSLFGASTDTQYF. V is TRBV12-3 or TRBV12-4 and J is TRBJ2-3, with D hard to call. Trimming removed 2 bases at V and 0 bases at J, with 9 bases between. This CDR3 is 15 amino acids long.

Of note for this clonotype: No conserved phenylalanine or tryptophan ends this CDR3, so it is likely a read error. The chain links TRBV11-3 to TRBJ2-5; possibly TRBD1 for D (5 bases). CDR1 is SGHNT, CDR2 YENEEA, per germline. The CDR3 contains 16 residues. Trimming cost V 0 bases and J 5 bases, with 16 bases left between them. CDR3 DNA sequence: TGTGCCAGCAGCTTAGATCGGCAGGGTCGCTGGGAGACCCAGTACCTC. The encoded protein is CASSLDRQGRWETQYL.

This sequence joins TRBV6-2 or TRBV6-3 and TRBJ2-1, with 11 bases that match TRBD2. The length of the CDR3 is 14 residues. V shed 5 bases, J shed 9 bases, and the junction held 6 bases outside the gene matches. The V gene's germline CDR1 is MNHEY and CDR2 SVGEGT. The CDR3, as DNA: TGTGCCAGCAGTGAGACTAGCGGGGTTAGTGAGCAGTTCTTC. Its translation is CASSETSGVSEQFF.

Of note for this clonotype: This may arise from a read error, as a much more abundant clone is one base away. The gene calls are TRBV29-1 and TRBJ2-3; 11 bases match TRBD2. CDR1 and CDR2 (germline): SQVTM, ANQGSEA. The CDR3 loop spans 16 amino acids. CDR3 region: CGVEGILAGVLDTQYF. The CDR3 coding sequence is TGCGGCGTTGAAGGAATACTAGCGGGAGTTTTAGATACGCAGTATTTT.

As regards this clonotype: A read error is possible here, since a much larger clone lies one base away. CDR3 sequence reads: CANALTGGRELFF. The CDR3 DNA sequence: TGTGCTAATGCCCTTACAGGGGGCCGGGAGCTGTTTTTT. This chain uses TRBV12-5 with TRBJ2-2; the match to TRBD1 covers 9 bases. Germline assignment: CDR1 LGHNT and CDR2 FRNRAP. J lost 9 bases, V lost 10 bases, and 9 bases had no gene match. This CDR3 spans 13 amino acids.

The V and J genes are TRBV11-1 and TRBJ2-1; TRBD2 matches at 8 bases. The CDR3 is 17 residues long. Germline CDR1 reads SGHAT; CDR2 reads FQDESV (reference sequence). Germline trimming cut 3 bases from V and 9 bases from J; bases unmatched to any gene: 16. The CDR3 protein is CASSLNQTGLGSAEQFF. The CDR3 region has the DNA TGTGCCAGCAGCTTGAATCAAACGGGACTAGGTTCTGCTGAGCAGTTCTTC.

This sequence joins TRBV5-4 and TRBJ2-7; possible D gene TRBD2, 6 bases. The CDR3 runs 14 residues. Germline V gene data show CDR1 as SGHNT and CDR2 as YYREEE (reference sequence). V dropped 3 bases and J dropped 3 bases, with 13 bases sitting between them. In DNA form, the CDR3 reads TGTGCCAGCAGCTCGCCGGGACTGAACTACGAGCAGTACTTC. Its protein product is CASSSPGLNYEQYF. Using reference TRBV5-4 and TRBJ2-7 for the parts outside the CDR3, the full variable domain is ETGVTQSPTHLIKTRGQQVTLRCSSQSGHNTVSWYQQALGQGPQFIFQYYREEENGRGNFPPRFSGLQFPNYSSELNVNALELDDSALYLCASSSPGLNYEQYFGPGTRLTVT.

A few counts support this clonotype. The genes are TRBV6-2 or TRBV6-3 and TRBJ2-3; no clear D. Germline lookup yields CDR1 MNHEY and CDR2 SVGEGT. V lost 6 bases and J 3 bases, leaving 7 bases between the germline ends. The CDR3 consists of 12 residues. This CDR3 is CASRIATDTQYF. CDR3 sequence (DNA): TGTGCCAGCAGAATTGCTACAGATACGCAGTATTTT.

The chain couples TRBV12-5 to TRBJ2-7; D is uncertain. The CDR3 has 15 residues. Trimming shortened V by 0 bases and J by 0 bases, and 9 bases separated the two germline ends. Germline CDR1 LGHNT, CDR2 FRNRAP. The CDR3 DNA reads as TGTGCTAGTGGTTTGGTACCTCGATACTCCTACGAGCAGTACTTC. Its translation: CASGLVPRYSYEQYF.

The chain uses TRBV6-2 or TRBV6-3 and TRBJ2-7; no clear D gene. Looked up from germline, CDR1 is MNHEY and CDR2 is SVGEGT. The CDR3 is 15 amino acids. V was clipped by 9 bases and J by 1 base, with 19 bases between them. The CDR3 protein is CARVNGYTGSYEQYF. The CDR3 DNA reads TGTGCCAGAGTGAATGGGTATACCGGTTCCTACGAGCAGTACTTC.

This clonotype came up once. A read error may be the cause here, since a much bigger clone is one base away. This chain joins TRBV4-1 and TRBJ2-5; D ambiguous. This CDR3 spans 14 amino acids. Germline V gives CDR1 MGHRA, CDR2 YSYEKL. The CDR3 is CARSQYGSQETQYF. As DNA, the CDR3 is TGCGCCCGCAGCCAATACGGATCTCAAGAGACCCAGTACTTC.

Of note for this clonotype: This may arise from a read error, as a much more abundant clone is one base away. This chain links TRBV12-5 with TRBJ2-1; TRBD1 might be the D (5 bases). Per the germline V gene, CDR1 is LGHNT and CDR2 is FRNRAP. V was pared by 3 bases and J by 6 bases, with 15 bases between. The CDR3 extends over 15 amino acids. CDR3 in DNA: TGTGCTAGTGGTTTAGGGATAGGGGAAGGCAATGAGCAGTTCTTC. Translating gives CASGLGIGEGNEQFF.